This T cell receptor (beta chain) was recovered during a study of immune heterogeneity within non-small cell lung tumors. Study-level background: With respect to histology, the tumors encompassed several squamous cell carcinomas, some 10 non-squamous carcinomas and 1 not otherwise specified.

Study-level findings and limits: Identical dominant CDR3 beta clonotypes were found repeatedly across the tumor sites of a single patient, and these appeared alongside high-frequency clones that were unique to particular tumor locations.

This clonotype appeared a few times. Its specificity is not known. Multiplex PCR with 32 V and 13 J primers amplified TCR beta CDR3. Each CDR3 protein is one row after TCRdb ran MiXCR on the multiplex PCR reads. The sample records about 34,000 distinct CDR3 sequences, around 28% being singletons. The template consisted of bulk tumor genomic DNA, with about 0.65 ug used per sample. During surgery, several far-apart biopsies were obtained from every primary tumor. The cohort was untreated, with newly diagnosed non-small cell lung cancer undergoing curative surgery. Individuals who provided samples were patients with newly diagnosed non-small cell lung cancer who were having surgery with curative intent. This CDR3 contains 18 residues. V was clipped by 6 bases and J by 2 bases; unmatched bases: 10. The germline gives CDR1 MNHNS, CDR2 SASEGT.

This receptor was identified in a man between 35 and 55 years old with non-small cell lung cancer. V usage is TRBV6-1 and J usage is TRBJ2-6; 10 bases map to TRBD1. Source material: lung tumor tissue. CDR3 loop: CASRTGTGVLAGANVLTF. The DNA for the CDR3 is TGTGCCAGCAGGACCGGGACAGGGGTTCTCGCTGGGGCCAACGTCCTGACTTTC.